The rows below give T cell receptor beta chains drawn from one sample of a study of T cell responses to AZD1222 COVID-19 vaccine. Generated by immunoSEQ multiplex PCR, the TCRdb table keeps only in-frame clones and is missing some. The sample yields roughly 150,000 clones, nearly 95% seen once. This specimen was peripheral blood, taken on day 0 of AZD1222 vaccination. Source of these receptors: an adult in good health. Each CDR3 is given with its conserved first and last residue. The D gene is left open where the match is weak. Only some rows state a clone size, as once, few, many or a class for expanded clones.

j_call | v_call | d_call | clone_size | cdr3_aa | cdr3_nt
TRBJ2-5 | TRBV5-4 | NA | NA | CASSAPQETQYF | TGTGCCAGCAGCGCCCCCCAGGAGACCCAGTACTTC
TRBJ1-2 | TRBV28 | NA | NA | CASKQPSYGYTF | TGTGCCAGTAAACAGCCTTCCTATGGCTACACCTTC
TRBJ1-1 | TRBV27 | NA | NA | CASSLMGKTEAFF | TGTGCCAGCAGTTTGATGGGAAAAACGGAAGCTTTCTTT
TRBJ2-1 | TRBV3-1/TRBV3-2 | TRBD2 | NA | CASSHWTSGGDEQFF | TGTGCCAGCAGCCATTGGACTAGCGGGGGCGATGAGCAGTTCTTC
TRBJ2-2 | TRBV27 | NA | once | CASRSTGELFF | TGTGCCAGCCGTAGCACCGGGGAGCTGTTTTTT
TRBJ2-7 | TRBV27 | TRBD2 | NA | CASSLSFSGRVGQYF | TGTGCCAGCAGTTTAAGTTTTAGCGGGAGGGTCGGGCAGTACTTC
TRBJ2-7 | TRBV3-1/TRBV3-2 | TRBD2 | once | CASSLRGGYEQYF | TGTGCCAGCAGCCTACGGGGGGGCTACGAGCAGTACTTC
TRBJ1-6 | TRBV7-9 | NA | NA | CASSLGEGAPNSPLHF | TGTGCCAGCAGCTTAGGTGAAGGGGCTCCAAATTCACCCCTCCACTTT
TRBJ1-3 | TRBV19 | TRBD1 | NA | CASSWDSLSGNTIYF | TGTGCCAGTAGTTGGGACAGCCTCTCTGGAAACACCATATATTTT
TRBJ2-3 | TRBV7-2 | TRBD2 | NA | CASSLALLAGVTDTQYF | TGTGCCAGCAGCTTAGCGCTTCTAGCGGGGGTCACAGATACGCAGTATTTT
TRBJ2-1 | TRBV7-8 | TRBD1 | NA | CASSLAGTALYNEQFF | TGTGCCAGCAGCTTAGCGGGGACAGCTTTATACAATGAGCAGTTCTTC
TRBJ1-6 | TRBV13 | TRBD1 | NA | CASSLPRGPYNSPLHF | TGTGCCAGCAGCTTACCCAGGGGGCCCTATAATTCACCCCTCCACTTT
TRBJ1-6 | TRBV7-9 | NA | NA | CASSSDSPLHF | TGTGCCAGCAGCTCCGATTCACCCCTCCACTTT
TRBJ1-2 | TRBV20-1 | NA | NA | CSASSYGYTF | TGCAGTGCTAGTTCCTATGGCTACACCTTC
TRBJ2-2 | TRBV6-2/TRBV6-3 | NA | NA | CASSYGSRGSTGELFF | TGTGCCAGCAGTTACGGGTCCCGGGGGAGCACCGGGGAGCTGTTTTTT
TRBJ2-3 | TRBV7-6 | NA | NA | CASSLGTGTDTQYF | TGTGCCAGCAGCTTAGGGACAGGCACAGATACGCAGTATTTT
TRBJ2-1 | TRBV18 | NA | NA | CASSPRGAEQFF | TGTGCCAGCTCACCAAGGGGTGCCGAGCAGTTCTTC
TRBJ2-7 | TRBV5-1 | TRBD1 | NA | CASSLTTGRTYEQYF | TGCGCCAGCAGCTTGACGACAGGGCGGACCTACGAGCAGTACTTC
TRBJ2-4 | TRBV7-9 | NA | once | CASSSEHFGKNIQYF | TGTGCCAGCAGCTCTGAGCATTTTGGCAAAAACATTCAGTACTTC
TRBJ1-6 | TRBV27 | NA | NA | CASSLSAWGSPLHF | TGTGCCAGCAGTTTGAGTGCATGGGGATCACCCCTCCACTTT
TRBJ2-7 | TRBV3-1/TRBV3-2 | NA | NA | CASSSTGLYEQYF | TGTGCCAGCAGCTCAACAGGGTTATACGAGCAGTACTTC
TRBJ2-3 | TRBV5-4 | NA | NA | CASSLDQGLDTQYF | TGTGCCAGCAGCTTGGATCAGGGGTTGGATACGCAGTATTTT
TRBJ2-3 | TRBV5-1 | TRBD2 | NA | CASSLGTSGGRNTQYF | TGCGCCAGCAGCTTGGGAACTAGCGGGGGGCGTAATACGCAGTATTTT
TRBJ2-5 | TRBV7-8 | TRBD1 | NA | CASSKRQGATYQETQYF | TGTGCCAGCAGCAAACGACAGGGGGCGACCTACCAAGAGACCCAGTACTTC
TRBJ1-4 | TRBV7-9 | NA | NA | CASSLEGTTNEKLFF | TGTGCCAGCAGCTTAGAGGGGACAACTAATGAAAAACTGTTTTTT